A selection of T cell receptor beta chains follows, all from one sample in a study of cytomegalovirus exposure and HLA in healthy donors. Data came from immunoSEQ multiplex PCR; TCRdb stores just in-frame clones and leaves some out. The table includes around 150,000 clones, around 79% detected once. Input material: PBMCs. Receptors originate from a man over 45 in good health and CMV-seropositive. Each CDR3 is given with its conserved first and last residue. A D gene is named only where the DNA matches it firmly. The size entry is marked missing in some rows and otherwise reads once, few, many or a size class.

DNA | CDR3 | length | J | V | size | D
TGTGCCAGAAGCTTGGTATCGGAGGGGTTGAACACTGAAGCTTTCTTT | CARSLVSEGLNTEAFF | 16 | TRBJ1-1 | TRBV5-3 | NA | NA
TGTGCCAGCAGTTTAATCGGGAATCAGCCCCAGCATTTT | CASSLIGNQPQHF | 13 | TRBJ1-5 | TRBV28 | once | NA
TGTGCCAGCAGTTTCCTCAACACCGGGGAGCTGTTTTTT | CASSFLNTGELFF | 13 | TRBJ2-2 | TRBV27 | few | NA
TGTGCCAGCTCAAGCATCCGACAGGAGAACACTGAAGCTTTCTTT | CASSSIRQENTEAFF | 15 | TRBJ1-1 | TRBV18 | NA | NA
TGTGCCTGGAGCTCAGGGGGCAATCAGCCCCAGCATTTT | CAWSSGGNQPQHF | 13 | TRBJ1-5 | TRBV30 | NA | NA
TGCGCCAGCAGCTTGGGAGCGGGAGAGGAGACCCAGTACTTC | CASSLGAGEETQYF | 14 | TRBJ2-5 | TRBV5-1 | NA | TRBD2
TGTGCCAGCAGCTTCAGCGGGAGGGCCTACGAGCAGTACTTC | CASSFSGRAYEQYF | 14 | TRBJ2-7 | TRBV7-9 | once | TRBD2
TGTGCCAGCAGTCCCTGGGGGGGGAGCAATCAGCCCCAGCATTTT | CASSPWGGSNQPQHF | 15 | TRBJ1-5 | TRBV27 | NA | NA
TGTGCCAGCAGCTTAGATGGGGCAGGCGCCAGGAACACTGAAGCTTTCTTT | CASSLDGAGARNTEAFF | 17 | TRBJ1-1 | TRBV7-6 | NA | NA
TGCGCCAGCAGCGCGGGACAGTATAGAGGCTCACCCCTCCACTTT | CASSAGQYRGSPLHF | 15 | TRBJ1-6 | TRBV5-1 | NA | TRBD1
TGCGCCAGCAGCTTGTACGGGGTTAACACTGAAGCTTTCTTT | CASSLYGVNTEAFF | 14 | TRBJ1-1 | TRBV5-1 | NA | NA
TGCGCCAGCAGGAGAGAAGACAATCAGCCCCAGCATTTT | CASRREDNQPQHF | 13 | TRBJ1-5 | TRBV5-1 | NA | NA
TGCGCCAGCAGCAAAGACAGCCAGTATAATGAAAAACTGTTTTTT | CASSKDSQYNEKLFF | 15 | TRBJ1-4 | TRBV5-1 | once | NA
TGTGCCAGCACCGGGGACAGCCGAGGGAACGAGCAGTACTTC | CASTGDSRGNEQYF | 14 | TRBJ2-7 | TRBV28 | NA | TRBD1
TGTGCCAGCAGCTTGTCCCTAGCGGGAGGTCCCCCCGGGCAGTACTTC | CASSLSLAGGPPGQYF | 16 | TRBJ2-7 | TRBV7-2 | NA | TRBD2
TGTGCCAGCGGGACAGCTCGCGGCTACACCTTC | CASGTARGYTF | 11 | TRBJ1-2 | TRBV27 | NA | TRBD1
TGTGCCAGCAGCTTGGAGCGACAGGAGAACACTGAAGCTTTCTTT | CASSLERQENTEAFF | 15 | TRBJ1-1 | TRBV5-5 | once | NA